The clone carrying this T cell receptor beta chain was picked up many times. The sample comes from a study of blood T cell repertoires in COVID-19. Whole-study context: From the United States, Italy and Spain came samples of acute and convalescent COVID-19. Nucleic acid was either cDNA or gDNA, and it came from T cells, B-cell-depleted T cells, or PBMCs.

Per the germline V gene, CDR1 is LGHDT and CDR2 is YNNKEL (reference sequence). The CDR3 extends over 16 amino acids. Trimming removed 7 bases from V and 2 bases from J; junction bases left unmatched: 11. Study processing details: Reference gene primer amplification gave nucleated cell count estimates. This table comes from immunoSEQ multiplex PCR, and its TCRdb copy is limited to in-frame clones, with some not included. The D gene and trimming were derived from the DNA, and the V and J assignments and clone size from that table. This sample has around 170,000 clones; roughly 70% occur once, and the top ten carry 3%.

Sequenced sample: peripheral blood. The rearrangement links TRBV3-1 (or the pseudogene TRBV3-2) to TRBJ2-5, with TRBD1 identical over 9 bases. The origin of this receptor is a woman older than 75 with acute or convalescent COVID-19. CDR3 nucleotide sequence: TGTGCCAGCAACGATCTTCCGGGACAGGGTCAAGAGACCCAGTACTTC. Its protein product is CASNDLPGQGQETQYF.